This T cell receptor (beta chain) was recorded in a study of post-analysis software for immune sequencing data. Notes on the study in general: TRBV5-6, TRBV5-1 and TRBV20-1 were among five TRBV segments more frequent in patients than controls. Multiple sclerosis was associated with a significant reduction in normalized Chao1 diversity relative to controls. Those samples that were prepared in the same batch co-clustered strongly by F measure.

CDR1 is LGHDT, CDR2 YNNKEL, per germline (reference sequence). The CDR3 runs to 13 residues. Unique molecular identifiers featured in each of the TCR beta cDNA libraries. A population of about 0.9 to 10 million T cells gave rise to 400,000 to 550,000 cDNA molecules. Using its own MiXCR run on the PCR reads, TCRdb lists one record per CDR3 protein. The table has around 500,000 distinct CDR3 sequences, 34% seen once; the top ten hold 6%. A word on this clonotype: Its antigen is currently unknown. Germline and junction disagree at one end, which may indicate a read error.

The receptor was isolated from a girl under 18 with multiple sclerosis. The gene calls are TRBV3-1 and TRBJ2-5; D gene unclear. Sample: blood. CDR3: CGSSHWDRETQYF. For the CDR3, the DNA is TGTGGCAGCAGCCATTGGGATCGGGAGACCCAGTACTTC.